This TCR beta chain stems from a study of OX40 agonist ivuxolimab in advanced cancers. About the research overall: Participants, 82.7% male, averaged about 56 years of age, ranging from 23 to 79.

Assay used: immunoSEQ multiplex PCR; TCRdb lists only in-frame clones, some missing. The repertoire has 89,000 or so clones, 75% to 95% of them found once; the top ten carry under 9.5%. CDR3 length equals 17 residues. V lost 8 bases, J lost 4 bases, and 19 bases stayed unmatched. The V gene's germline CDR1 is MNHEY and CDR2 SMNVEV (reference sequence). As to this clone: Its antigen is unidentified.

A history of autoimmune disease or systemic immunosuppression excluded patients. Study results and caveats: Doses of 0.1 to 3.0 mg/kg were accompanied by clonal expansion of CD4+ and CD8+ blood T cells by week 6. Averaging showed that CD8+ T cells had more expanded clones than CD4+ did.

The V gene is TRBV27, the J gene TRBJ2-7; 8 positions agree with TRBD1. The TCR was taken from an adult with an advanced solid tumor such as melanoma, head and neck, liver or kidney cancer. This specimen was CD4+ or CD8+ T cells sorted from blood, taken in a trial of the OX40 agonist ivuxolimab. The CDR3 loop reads CASGQGVLAGGIYEQYF. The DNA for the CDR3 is TGTGCCAGCGGCCAGGGTGTGTTAGCAGGGGGCATTTACGAGCAGTACTTC.